What follows describes a single T cell receptor (beta chain). Its cognate antigen is unknown. The sample comes from a study of blood T cells in healthy people across ages. Study conclusions and caveats: Diversity estimates drawn from one million T cells were deemed underestimates. Observed TCR beta diversity per million T cells went down as age went up. This fall followed a roughly linear course with age.

CDR1 MNHEY and CDR2 SVGAGI come from the germline V gene. V lost 5 bases and J lost 6, with 20 bases in between. The CDR3 spans 15 residues. For the second PCR, which ran for about 6 to 11 cycles, a sample-barcoded 5' primer and a J-beta primer mix were used. TCRdb re-analysed the 5' RACE reads in MiXCR, keeping a single row per CDR3 protein. Counted here are 800,000 to 950,000 distinct CDR3 sequences, 35% to 40% occurring once; the ten biggest clones make up roughly 13%. The receptor was derived from a man between 18 and 29 years old in good health. The V call is TRBV6-5, the J call TRBJ2-7; D may match TRBD1 or TRBD2 (6 bases each). Sequencing was done on a sample of blood. The CDR3 DNA reads TGTGCCAGCAGTGGCGCACGGGGGCACAGTTCCGAGCAGTACTTC. Protein sequence: CASSGARGHSSEQYF.